These 14 T cell receptor beta chains share one sample of origin, sequenced in a study of blood T cell repertoires in COVID-19. Using immunoSEQ multiplex PCR, the repertoire was profiled, and TCRdb retains in-frame clones only, with some absent. The table includes roughly 150,000 clones, 76% detected once. The sequencing input was peripheral blood. The source is a woman older than 75 with acute or convalescent COVID-19.

This sequence joins TRBV5-4 and TRBJ2-3, with TRBD2 identical over 7 bases. This CDR3 has 15 amino acids. Germline trimming cut 2 bases from V and 3 bases from J; bases unmatched to any gene: 6. In germline, CDR1 is SGHNT, CDR2 YYREEE (reference sequence). CDR3 nucleotide sequence: TGTGCCAGCAGCTTAGGCGGGAGAGGGACAGATACGCAGTATTTT. This translates into CASSLGGRGTDTQYF.

The J gene is TRBJ1-2, the V gene TRBV18, with D unresolved. Germline V gene data show CDR1 as KGHSH and CDR2 as LQKENI. V dropped 6 bases and J dropped 7 bases, with 15 bases sitting between them. The CDR3 has 13 amino acids. CDR3 region: CASSSDREGGYTF. The CDR3 DNA reads TGTGCCAGCTCGTCAGACCGGGAGGGTGGCTACACCTTC.

This chain uses TRBV20-1 with TRBJ1-1, with D unresolved. V shed 6 bases and J shed 5 bases, with 10 bases lying between them. This CDR3 contains 11 residues. The germline gives CDR1 DFQATT, CDR2 SNEGSKA (reference sequence). Written as DNA, the CDR3 is TGCAGTGCAGCGTGGTGGACTGAAGCTTTCTTT. Amino acids: CSAAWWTEAFF.

This clone was seen more than once but under ten times. The V call is TRBV7-9, the J call TRBJ1-1; D gene uncertain. Between the trimmed V and J ends, which lost 6 bases and 3 bases, there was a span of 8 bases. There are 12 residues in the CDR3. Germline V gives CDR1 SEHNR, CDR2 FQNEAQ (reference sequence). The CDR3 loop is CASSWRDTEAFF. The DNA for the CDR3 is TGTGCCAGCAGTTGGAGGGACACTGAAGCTTTCTTT.

This clone came up a few times. This chain connects TRBV30 to TRBJ1-1, with no clear D. The CDR3 length is 13 residues. Between the trimmed V and J ends, which lost 4 bases and 11 bases, there was a span of 20 bases. Germline V gives CDR1 GTSNPN, CDR2 SVGIG (reference sequence). The DNA of the CDR3 is TGTGCCTGGACCCTAGGGTGGGGTCGGGAGGCTTTCTTT. Protein sequence: CAWTLGWGREAFF.

DNA for the CDR3: TGCGCCAGCAGCTTGTCCCGTAGCGGGAGTCAGTTAGGTGAGCAGTTCTTC. As protein: CASSLSRSGSQLGEQFF. V gene TRBV5-1 combines with J gene TRBJ2-1, with TRBD2 matching 9 bases. This CDR3 region has 17 residues. Per the germline V gene, CDR1 is SGHRS and CDR2 is YFSETQ. After removal of 1 base from V and 9 bases from J, the junction contained 14 bases not matched to a gene.

The genes are TRBV19 and TRBJ1-1, with TRBD1 matching 8 bases. Germline CDR1 is LNHDA and CDR2 is SQIVND (reference sequence). The V and J ends lost 8 bases and 5 bases, in that order; junction bases with no gene match: 10. CDR3 size: 14 residues. The CDR3 region has the DNA TGTGCCAGTCAGGAACAGGGGGGAAAAACTGAAGCTTTCTTT. Translation gives CASQEQGGKTEAFF.

This chain connects TRBV3-1 (or the pseudogene TRBV3-2) to TRBJ2-7, with D unresolved. Trimming took 0 bases from V and 3 from J, leaving 12 bases between them. The germline V gene has CDR1 LGHDT and CDR2 YNNKEL (reference sequence). CDR3 size: 15 residues. The CDR3, as DNA: TGTGCCAGCAGCCAAGACCTCTCATCCTACTACGAGCAGTACTTC. This sequence encodes CASSQDLSSYYEQYF.

The CDR3 region has the DNA TGTGCCACCAGTGACGTCGGTAGGGGGACCGGGGAGCTGTTTTTT. Translated, it gives CATSDVGRGTGELFF. V is TRBV24-1 and J is TRBJ2-2; TRBD1 is a possible D gene (6 bases). CDR3 length: 15 residues. Trimming stripped 4 bases from V and 5 bases from J, with 13 bases between. CDR1 is KGHDR and CDR2 is SFDVKD in the germline V gene.

The V and J genes are TRBV6-6 and TRBJ2-7, with 7 nucleotides matching TRBD2. The CDR3 totals 13 residues. Trimming cost V 2 bases and J 4 bases; bases outside gene matches: 2. The V gene's germline CDR1 is MNHNY and CDR2 SVGAGI (reference sequence). DNA for the CDR3: TGTGCCAGCAGTTACAATAGCGGGTACGAGCAGTACTTC. Translating gives CASSYNSGYEQYF.

The chain carries TRBV7-9 and TRBJ1-5, with 8 bases fitting TRBD1. The ends lost 5 bases at V and 2 bases at J; junction bases unmatched: 5. CDR1 and CDR2 from the germline V gene are SEHNR and FQNEAQ (reference sequence). This CDR3 is 15 amino acids long. The DNA of the CDR3 is TGTGCCAGCAGCGCAGGACAGGGTGGCAATCAGCCCCAGCATTTT. Translation: CASSAGQGGNQPQHF.

The chain recombines TRBV6-1 with TRBJ1-2, with a weak D call TRBD1 (6 bases). Trimming left V 3 bases short and J 6 bases short, with 14 bases between. Germline V CDR1 and CDR2: MNHNS, SASEGT. The CDR3 is 14 residues long. CDR3 protein: CASSERTGYDGYTF. The CDR3 DNA follows: TGTGCCAGCAGTGAGCGCACAGGGTATGATGGCTACACCTTC.

The rearrangement links TRBV29-1 to TRBJ2-7; 9 nucleotides agree with TRBD1. J was trimmed by 4 bases and V by 6 bases; bases with no gene match: 10. Looked up from germline, CDR1 is SQVTM and CDR2 is ANQGSEA. The length of the CDR3 is 14 residues. The CDR3 sequence is CSVQPGTGIYEQYF. The CDR3 region has the DNA TGCAGCGTCCAACCCGGGACAGGGATTTACGAGCAGTACTTC.

This clone was counted only a few times. This chain connects TRBV5-1 to TRBJ1-5; possible D gene TRBD1, 6 bases. Trimming took 0 bases from V and 6 from J, leaving 13 bases between them. CDR3 size: 15 residues. The germline V gene encodes CDR1 SGHRS and CDR2 YFSETQ. The CDR3 spells CASSLAGGLGQPQHF. The CDR3 DNA reads TGCGCCAGCAGCTTGGCGGGGGGCTTGGGTCAGCCCCAGCATTTT. Full variable domain (remainder filled in from reference TRBV5-1 and TRBJ1-5): KAGVTQTPRYLIKTRGQQVTLSCSPISGHRSVSWYQQTPGQGLQFLFEYFSETQRNKGNFPGRFSGRQFSNSRSEMNVSTLELGDSALYLCASSLAGGLGQPQHFGDGTRLSIL.